Presented here are 16 T cell receptor beta chains from one specimen sequenced in a study of blood T cell repertoires in COVID-19. Produced via immunoSEQ multiplex PCR; TCRdb's table is partial and in-frame only. The table shows about 240,000 clones, with around 87% occurring only once. The sample was PBMCs or T cells enriched from blood (not recorded which). Receptor source: a middle-aged woman with acute COVID-19.

The chain recombines TRBV29-1 with TRBJ1-2, with 10 positions matching TRBD1. The length of the CDR3 is 13 residues. Germline V lookup: CDR1 SQVTM, CDR2 ANQGSEA. Trimming cost V 7 bases and J 4 bases; bases outside gene matches: 6. The CDR3 nucleotides are TGCAGCGCTCGGGACAGGGGCGGCTATGGCTACACCTTC. Translating it yields CSARDRGGYGYTF. Supplemented by reference TRBV29-1 and TRBJ1-2, the full variable domain reads SAVISQKPSRDICQRGTSLTIQCQVDSQVTMMFWYRQQPGQSLTLIATANQGSEATYESGFVIDKFPISRPNLTFSTLTVSNMSPEDSSIYLCSARDRGGYGYTFGSGTRLTVV.

The sample holds a few counts of this clone. J is TRBJ1-3 and V is TRBV19; 9 nucleotides match TRBD1. Unmatched junction bases numbered 10, after V lost 6 bases and J lost 4 bases. CDR1 is LNHDA and CDR2 is SQIVND in the germline V gene (reference sequence). CDR3 length: 16 residues. The DNA of the CDR3 is TGTGCCAGTAGCCGACCATCAGGGACAGGGGGAAACACCATATATTTT. Amino acids: CASSRPSGTGGNTIYF.

The chain joins TRBV29-1 to TRBJ1-1, with D maybe TRBD1 (6 bases). The V and J ends lost 4 bases and 1 base respectively, with 10 bases between them. Germline CDR1 is SQVTM and CDR2 is ANQGSEA. This CDR3 contains 13 residues. CDR3: CSVATGQNTEAFF. The CDR3 DNA is TGCAGCGTTGCGACAGGACAGAACACTGAAGCTTTCTTT.

This chain joins TRBV24-1 and TRBJ2-1; possible D gene TRBD2, 6 bases. The germline V gene has CDR1 KGHDR and CDR2 SFDVKD. Deletions cut 7 bases from V and 4 bases from J, with 13 bases between. The CDR3 covers 14 residues. The chain's CDR3 is CATRTVSGYNEQFF. The CDR3 DNA reads as TGTGCCACCAGGACAGTTAGCGGTTACAATGAGCAGTTCTTC.

The CDR3 nucleotides are TGCAGTGCTAGTCTTCAGCGGGGAACAGGAGATACGCAGTATTTT. Protein: CSASLQRGTGDTQYF. The chain is built from TRBV20-1 and TRBJ2-3; 7 bases are a match to TRBD2. The germline CDR1 and CDR2 sequences are DFQATT and SNEGSKA (reference sequence). This CDR3 is built from 15 residues. V lost 3 bases, J lost 5 bases, and 11 bases stayed unmatched.

This chain uses TRBV21-1 with TRBJ2-5; the D call of TRBD1 is as the table states it, not checked on the DNA. TRBV21-1 is a pseudogene segment. This CDR3 is built from 15 residues. DNA for the CDR3: TGTGCCAGCAGCAAAGTAGCTACCCAGGGGGAGACCCAGTACTTC. Residues: CASSKVATQGETQYF.

V and J are TRBV12-3 or TRBV12-4 and TRBJ1-2; the D is unclear. CDR3 length: 13 amino acids. Trimming took 3 bases from V and 4 from J, leaving 9 bases between them. The CDR3 is CASSFTGVYGYTF. Here the CDR3 DNA reads TGTGCCAGCAGTTTTACGGGAGTCTATGGCTACACCTTC.

This chain uses TRBV4-1 with TRBJ1-1; possibly TRBD1 for D (5 bases). V was trimmed by 3 bases and J by 1 base, leaving 15 bases between them. CDR3 length equals 16 residues. Germline CDR1 reads MGHRA; CDR2 reads YSYEKL. The CDR3: CASSQPPTDRNTEAFF. In DNA, the CDR3 is TGCGCCAGCAGCCAGCCCCCGACAGACAGGAACACTGAAGCTTTCTTT.

The rearrangement links TRBV7-3 to TRBJ2-1, with a tentative D call TRBD1 (5 bases). The CDR3 totals 14 residues. Germline CDR1 is SGHTA and CDR2 is FQGTGA. Trimming removed 0 bases from V and 5 bases from J, with 8 bases in between. The CDR3 DNA is TGTGCCAGCAGCTTAACAGGGGAACACAATGAGCAGTTCTTC. Its translation: CASSLTGEHNEQFF.

This clone was found a few times. The chain carries TRBV10-1 and TRBJ2-5; the D gene is possibly TRBD2 (5 bases). V was pared by 6 bases and J by 5 bases, with 16 bases between. Per germline, CDR1 WNHNN and CDR2 SYGVQD (reference sequence). This CDR3 is 14 amino acids long. The CDR3 DNA follows: TGCGCCAGCAGGGTCGGGGTAAGGTGGGAGACCCAGTACTTC. Its translation: CASRVGVRWETQYF.

Comment on this clone: Other nucleotide sequences in the sample specify the same CDR3. The chain is built from TRBV3-1 (or the pseudogene TRBV3-2) and TRBJ2-1, with TRBD1 matching over 9 bases. J gave up 4 bases and V 4 bases, and 2 bases lay outside the gene matches. Germline V gene data show CDR1 as LGHDT and CDR2 as YNNKEL (reference sequence). There are 14 residues in the CDR3. The CDR3 coding sequence is TGTGCCAGCAGCCCGGACAGGGGATACAATGAGCAGTTCTTC. Translation: CASSPDRGYNEQFF.

Points on this clone: Other nucleotide sequences from this sample produce the same CDR3. The rearrangement links TRBV10-3 to TRBJ1-5, with no clear D. V shed 6 bases and J shed 3 bases, with 9 bases lying between them. CDR1 ENHRY and CDR2 SYGVKD come from the germline V gene. The CDR3 has 13 amino acids. The CDR3 DNA sequence: TGTGCCATCAGCCGGGAGTCCAATCAGCCCCAGCATTTT. Translating it yields CAISRESNQPQHF.

The J gene is TRBJ1-1, the V gene TRBV5-1; D gene uncertain. V gave up 4 bases and J gave up 5 bases, with 15 bases separating them. Per the germline V gene, CDR1 is SGHRS and CDR2 is YFSETQ. The CDR3 runs to 14 residues. DNA for the CDR3: TGCGCCAGCAGCCCCGGGTCGGGGAGGACTGAAGCTTTCTTT. Amino acids: CASSPGSGRTEAFF.

The CDR3 DNA follows: TGCGCCAGCAGTGAAGGGGTTTCTTTCTACAATGAGCAGTTCTTC. Translated, it gives CASSEGVSFYNEQFF. The chain combines TRBV10-1 with TRBJ2-1, with D maybe TRBD1 (5 bases). The ends were cut back, 3 bases at V and 3 bases at J, with 12 bases in the middle. Per the germline V gene, CDR1 is WNHNN and CDR2 is SYGVQD (reference sequence). The CDR3 spans 15 residues.

The chain combines TRBV12-3 or TRBV12-4 with TRBJ1-3; unclear D gene. The V end was cut by 3 bases, the J end by 7 bases, with 4 bases between. CDR3 length: 11 amino acids. CDR3 nucleotides: TGTGCCAGCAGTTTTCCTAACACCATATATTTT. It yields the protein CASSFPNTIYF.

The V call is TRBV21-1, the J call TRBJ2-7; the table's D gene call, TRBD2, was not cross checked with the DNA. TRBV21-1 is a pseudogene. The CDR3 is made up of 13 amino acids. CDR3 region: CASSTRDFSEQYF. In DNA form, the CDR3 reads TGTGCCAGCAGCACACGGGATTTCAGCGAGCAGTACTTC.